This T cell receptor (beta chain) was identified in a study of T cell responses to AZD1222 COVID-19 vaccine. In regard to this clone: Its matching antigen is unknown.

Overall study findings and caveats: Donors were mostly white British, more females; clonal diversity possibly underestimated.

Repertoires were generated with immunoSEQ multiplex PCR, while TCRdb's copy carries only in-frame clones and drops some. Of about 140,000 clones detected, approximately 90% appear once; the ten largest clones hold more than 1.1%. Germline CDR1 is SGHVS and CDR2 is FQNEAQ. The length of the CDR3 is 16 residues. V trimming: 0 bases; J trimming: 0 bases; junction bases outside the gene matches: 2. The input for sequencing was peripheral blood, taken on day 0 of AZD1222 vaccination. The TCR comes from an adult in good health. The V and J genes are TRBV7-8 and TRBJ1-1; TRBD1 agrees at 9 bases. DNA of the CDR3: TGTGCCAGCAGCTTAGCCGGACAGGGGATGAACACTGAAGCTTTCTTT. Translating it yields CASSLAGQGMNTEAFF.